The 30 T cell receptor beta chains given below trace back to one sample, sequenced in a study of T cells in Graves' hyperthyroidism and ophthalmopathy. Amplification of TCR beta CDR3 regions was performed using RNA transcripts as template. A set of HTBI primers served as the primers for a first-round RT-PCR of the TCR CDR3. Each CDR3 protein is one row after TCRdb ran MiXCR on the multiplex PCR reads. The data show about 380,000 distinct CDR3 sequences, with roughly 18% seen just once and 40% held by the top ten. Input material: blood. All receptors come from a man between 18 and 35 years old with Graves' ophthalmopathy.

This clonotype was seen many times. The rearrangement links TRBV2 to TRBJ2-1, with D perhaps TRBD2 (7 bases). The CDR3 runs 19 residues. Looked up from germline, CDR1 is SNHLY and CDR2 is FYNNEI. V gave up 2 bases and J gave up 6 bases, with 26 bases separating them. CDR3 nucleotide sequence: TGTGCCAGCAGTGAATTTGTAAGGGGCTTTAGGGGGGGACTCAATGAGCAGTTCTTC. It yields the protein CASSEFVRGFRGGLNEQFF.

This clonotype has at least ten counts. The chain recombines TRBV11-1 with TRBJ2-1; D not resolved. Germline V gives CDR1 SGHAT, CDR2 FQDESV (reference sequence). The CDR3 extends over 19 amino acids. Trimming shortened V by 4 bases and J by 0 bases, and 22 bases separated the two germline ends. CDR3 coding DNA: TGTGCCAGCAGCTCCGAAGGTTATCTGGCATCCCTCTCCTACAATGAGCAGTTCTTC. Its protein product is CASSSEGYLASLSYNEQFF.

CDR3 protein: CASTEGRTGELFF. The CDR3, as DNA: TGTGCCAGCACAGAGGGGCGAACCGGGGAGCTGTTTTTT. This chain connects TRBV6-2 or TRBV6-3 to TRBJ2-2; D possibly uses TRBD1 or TRBD2 (5 bases each). CDR1 is MNHEY, CDR2 SVGEGT, per germline. The V and J ends lost 7 bases and 5 bases respectively, with 11 bases between them. The CDR3 totals 13 residues.

Ten or more counts support this clonotype. This chain joins TRBV27 and TRBJ2-1; 11 nucleotides line up with TRBD2. This CDR3 spans 15 amino acids. Germline CDR1 and CDR2: MNHEY and SMNVEV (reference sequence). The trim removed 3 bases at V and 5 bases at J, leaving 3 bases unmatched. CDR3 coding DNA: TGTGCCAGCAGTTTTAGCGGGGGGGCACACAATGAGCAGTTCTTC. Residues: CASSFSGGAHNEQFF.

This clonotype has just a few counts. This rearrangement joins TRBV2 to TRBJ1-2; D is undetermined. The CDR3 sequence is 13 residues long. V shed 7 bases and J shed 6 bases, with 15 bases lying between them. The germline gives CDR1 SNHLY, CDR2 FYNNEI. The CDR3 DNA follows: TGTGCCAGCACCTTTGTAAGGAGCGATGGCTACACCTTC. This sequence encodes CASTFVRSDGYTF. Filled out from reference TRBV2 and TRBJ1-2, the complete variable domain reads EPEVTQTPSHQVTQMGQEVILRCVPISNHLYFYWYRQILGQKVEFLVSFYNNEISEKSEIFDDQFSVERPDGSNFTLKIRSTKLEDSAMYFCASTFVRSDGYTFGSGTRLTVV.

This clonotype was observed many times. J is TRBJ2-1 and V is TRBV12-3 or TRBV12-4, with D tentatively TRBD1 or TRBD2 (5 bases each). V was cut by 6 bases and J by 2 bases, with 14 bases left in between. CDR3 size: 15 residues. CDR3 nucleotide sequence: TGTGCCAGCAGGCGGACCGGGACGCCCTACAATGAGCAGTTCTTC. Its protein is CASRRTGTPYNEQFF.

This clonotype has a count of ten or more. The chain links TRBV7-9 to TRBJ1-1, with 8 bases fitting TRBD1. Germline trimming cut 5 bases from V and 1 base from J; bases unmatched to any gene: 6. The CDR3 sequence is 15 residues long. From germline, CDR1 is SEHNR and CDR2 FQNEAQ (reference sequence). CDR3 bases: TGTGCCAGCAGCCCCAGGACAGGGAAGAACACTGAAGCTTTCTTT. Protein: CASSPRTGKNTEAFF.

The chain is built from TRBV18 and TRBJ1-1; tentative D call: TRBD1 (6 bases). The CDR3 has 15 amino acids. Germline loops: CDR1 KGHSH, CDR2 LQKENI. V lost 2 bases and J lost 6, with 16 bases in between. Written as DNA, the CDR3 is TGTGCCAGCTCACCAGTCCGCGGGGGCGAGGCTGAAGCTTTCTTT. Its protein is CASSPVRGGEAEAFF.

Many counts were recorded for this clonotype. The V and J genes are TRBV7-8 and TRBJ2-7, with D uncertain. V was pared by 3 bases and J by 0 bases, with 9 bases between. This CDR3 spans 14 amino acids. Germline V gives CDR1 SGHVS, CDR2 FQNEAQ. CDR3 sequence (DNA): TGTGCCAGCAGCTTCGGCCCGAGCTCCTACGAGCAGTACTTC. Translation: CASSFGPSSYEQYF.

This chain links TRBV10-3 with TRBJ1-3, with TRBD1 as a possible D gene (6 bases). V was pared by 4 bases and J by 0 bases, with 16 bases between. The V gene's germline CDR1 is ENHRY and CDR2 SYGVKD. This CDR3 region has 17 residues. The DNA for the CDR3 is TGTGCCATCAGTGCCGGTTCGGGGGCTCTCTCTGGAAACACCATATATTTT. Residues: CAISAGSGALSGNTIYF.

In the case of this clonotype: A much larger clone sits a single nucleotide away, making a read error possible. The chain couples TRBV2 to TRBJ1-1; TRBD1 matches at 7 bases. Germline V gene sequence: CDR1 SNHLY, CDR2 FYNNEI. The CDR3 has 14 residues. After removal of 3 bases from V and 4 bases from J, the junction contained 5 bases not matched to a gene. This chain's CDR3 is CASSEGSGGTEAFF. CDR3 DNA: TGTGCCAGCAGTGAGGGGTCAGGGGGCACTGAAGCTTTCTTT.

This clonotype was observed a few times. The chain couples TRBV5-4 to TRBJ2-3, with D possibly TRBD1 on 5 matching bases. This CDR3 is built from 14 residues. Germline assignment: CDR1 SGHNT and CDR2 YYREEE (reference sequence). Trimming took off 9 bases at V and 4 bases at J, with 18 bases between the two ends. The CDR3 DNA reads TGTGCCATCACGGACAAGGGGTTCCCAGATACGCAGTATTTT. It is translated as CAITDKGFPDTQYF.

The CDR3 reads CASSGTGSTPLHF. Written as DNA, the CDR3 is TGTGCCAGCAGCGGGACAGGGTCTACACCCCTCCACTTT. The chain couples TRBV12-3 or TRBV12-4 to TRBJ1-6; TRBD1 matches 9 bases. The CDR3 spans 13 residues. V gave up 6 bases and J gave up 11 bases; unmatched junction bases: 5.

This clonotype was found a few times. V and J are TRBV12-3 or TRBV12-4 and TRBJ2-7; the D gene is possibly TRBD2 (6 bases). Trimming took off 1 base at V and 1 base at J, with 14 bases between the two ends. The CDR3 covers 16 residues. For the CDR3, the DNA is TGTGCCAGCAGTTTAGACGGGGCGGGGCGGTCCTACGAGCAGTACTTC. Protein: CASSLDGAGRSYEQYF.

This clonotype has at least ten counts. J is TRBJ1-6 and V is TRBV2; weak D call: TRBD1 (5 bases). V lost 4 bases to trimming and J lost 10 bases, with 17 bases between them. Per germline, CDR1 SNHLY and CDR2 FYNNEI. This CDR3 region has 15 residues. The CDR3 sequence is CASSAPVGGESPLHF. The CDR3, as DNA: TGTGCCAGCAGTGCCCCCGTCGGGGGGGAATCACCCCTCCACTTT.

This clonotype showed up just a few times. The V and J genes are TRBV10-3 and TRBJ2-5; 11 nucleotides align to TRBD2. V dropped 2 bases and J dropped 14; count of bases not matched to a gene: 10. The CDR3 contains 14 residues. CDR1 is ENHRY and CDR2 is SYGVKD in the germline V gene. The DNA for the CDR3 is TGTGCCATCAGTGAGCTAATAGCGGGGGGGGGCGTATACTTC. This translates into CAISELIAGGGVYF.

This clonotype turned up a few times. The chain employs TRBV6-2 or TRBV6-3 and TRBJ2-7, with 11 bases aligning to TRBD2. The J segment lost 4 bases and the V segment lost 6 bases, leaving 8 bases of the junction unmatched. CDR3 size: 15 residues. Germline CDR1 and CDR2: MNHEY and SVGEGT. CDR3 nucleotide sequence: TGTGCCAGCAGCCCATCTAGCGGGGGGCTTTACGAGCAGTACTTC. This sequence encodes CASSPSSGGLYEQYF.

This clonotype has only one observation. This sequence joins TRBV10-2 and TRBJ1-3; D ambiguous. Germline CDR1 and CDR2: WSHSY and SAAADI. CDR3 length equals 14 residues. Trimming pared 4 bases from V and 4 bases from J, leaving 11 bases between. This CDR3 is CASSVATLGNTIYF. CDR3 nucleotide sequence: TGCGCCAGCAGTGTCGCCACGCTCGGAAACACCATATATTTT.

The rearrangement links TRBV7-2 to TRBJ2-2, with no clear D. Trimming removed 2 bases from V and 5 bases from J, with 15 bases in between. This CDR3 has 16 amino acids. Germline V gives CDR1 SGHTA, CDR2 FQGNSA. This CDR3 is CASSLWVLKDTGELFF. The DNA of the CDR3 is TGTGCCAGCAGCTTATGGGTCCTCAAGGATACCGGGGAGCTGTTTTTT.

On this clonotype: This may be a read error: a much more frequent sequence differs by one nucleotide. The gene calls are TRBV7-3 and TRBJ1-5, with 8 nucleotides matching TRBD1. The V gene end was trimmed by 5 bases and the J gene end by 3 bases; junction bases not matched to a gene: 6. CDR3 length: 15 amino acids. CDR1 is SGHTA and CDR2 is FQGTGA in the germline V gene. CDR3 in amino acids: CASSGQGGNNQPQHF. CDR3 in DNA: TGTGCCAGCAGCGGACAGGGAGGGAACAATCAGCCCCAGCATTTT.

This clonotype was seen at least ten times. The rearrangement links TRBV2 to TRBJ2-3; 7 bases are shared with TRBD2. This CDR3 is built from 15 residues. CDR1 is SNHLY and CDR2 is FYNNEI in the germline V gene. V lost 4 bases, J lost 3 bases, and 7 bases stayed unmatched. This chain's CDR3 is CASSGTSVGTDTQYF. CDR3 nucleotides: TGTGCCAGCAGTGGGACTAGTGTAGGGACAGATACGCAGTATTTT.

On this clonotype itself: A much larger clone differs from this one at a single base, so this may be a read error. This chain's CDR3 is CASSLAGRGGQPQHF. The DNA of the CDR3 is TGTGCCAGCAGCTTGGCCGGCCGGGGCGGTCAGCCCCAGCATTTT. The J gene is TRBJ1-5, the V gene TRBV5-5; possibly TRBD1 for D (5 bases). Trimming shortened V by 0 bases and J by 6 bases, and 13 bases separated the two germline ends. CDR1 is SGHKS, CDR2 YYEKEE, per germline (reference sequence). The CDR3 runs to 15 residues.

This clonotype was detected many times. The chain uses TRBV20-1 and TRBJ2-1; 13 positions agree with TRBD2. Germline values: CDR1 DFQATT, CDR2 SNEGSKA (reference sequence). J lost 8 bases, V lost 6 bases, and 7 bases had no gene match. The CDR3 is made up of 14 amino acids. The CDR3: CSALLAGGLDEQFF. The CDR3 DNA is TGCAGTGCCTTACTAGCGGGGGGGCTCGATGAGCAGTTCTTC.

This clonotype was seen many times. The chain combines TRBV6-6 with TRBJ1-1; D remains ambiguous. From germline, CDR1 is MNHNY and CDR2 SVGAGI (reference sequence). The CDR3 has 15 amino acids. Trimming left V 0 bases short and J 1 base short, with 9 bases between. The CDR3 coding sequence is TGTGCCAGCAGTTACTCCGGGTTGGGGAACACTGAAGCTTTCTTT. Protein product: CASSYSGLGNTEAFF.

This clonotype was recorded many times. The chain combines TRBV12-3 or TRBV12-4 with TRBJ2-2, with 10 bases that match TRBD2. This CDR3 is 16 amino acids long. V trimming: 3 bases; J trimming: 4 bases; junction bases outside the gene matches: 5. In DNA, the CDR3 is TGTGCCAGCAGTTTCCTAGCGGGGGCCTTCACCGGGGAGCTGTTTTTT. Its protein product is CASSFLAGAFTGELFF.

The rearrangement joins TRBV15 to TRBJ1-2, with 10 bases lining up with TRBD1. With 4 bases clipped from V and 8 bases from J, the junction kept 13 bases outside the gene matches. This CDR3 has 16 amino acids. Germline loops: CDR1 LNHNV, CDR2 YYDKDF (reference sequence). The CDR3 sequence: CATSTLSGTGAWGYTF. For the CDR3, the DNA is TGTGCCACCAGCACCTTGTCCGGGACAGGGGCGTGGGGCTACACCTTC.

This clonotype was seen repeatedly, ten times or more. The CDR3: CASSALPGAAEAFF. The CDR3 DNA follows: TGTGCCAGCAGCGCCCTCCCGGGGGCAGCAGAAGCTTTCTTT. This sequence joins TRBV2 and TRBJ1-1, with TRBD1 as a possible D gene (6 bases). The CDR3 is made up of 14 amino acids. Germline-derived CDR1 and CDR2 are SNHLY and FYNNEI. Trimming took off 6 bases at V and 8 bases at J, with 19 bases between the two ends.

In its sample, this clonotype was seen many times. The chain combines TRBV6-1 with TRBJ2-5; D might be TRBD2 (7 bases). Per the germline V gene, CDR1 is MNHNS and CDR2 is SASEGT. There are 17 residues in the CDR3. V was trimmed by 5 bases and J by 1 base, leaving 20 bases between them. In DNA, the CDR3 is TGTGCCAGCAGTCAAAGCTTGGCGGGGGCCCTCCAAGAGACCCAGTACTTC. This encodes CASSQSLAGALQETQYF.

A single count supports this clonotype. This chain connects TRBV3-1 to TRBJ2-1; possible D gene TRBD2, 6 bases. There are 17 residues in the CDR3. The V end lost 3 bases, the J end lost 6 bases, and 21 bases lay between the germline ends. CDR1 is LGHDT and CDR2 is YNNKEL in the germline V gene (reference sequence). This CDR3 is CASSHDRDWIRGNEQFF. The CDR3 DNA sequence: TGTGCCAGCAGCCATGATCGGGACTGGATCCGAGGCAATGAGCAGTTCTTC.

This clonotype occurred many times. V usage is TRBV12-3 or TRBV12-4 and J usage is TRBJ1-1; TRBD1 agrees at 11 bases. The junction had 7 bases not matched to a gene; V was cut back by 7 bases and J by 9 bases. The CDR3 sequence is 13 residues long. This CDR3 is CASNLGQGAQAFF. Written as DNA, the CDR3 is TGTGCCAGCAACCTAGGACAGGGGGCTCAAGCTTTCTTT.